Detailed here is one T cell receptor beta chain. The clone's antigen remains unknown. Per-base quality was not reported, and no clone a single base away is much larger than it. From the cysteine up to the phenylalanine, the CDR3 has a length of 14 residues. Only the CDR3 part of the read is kept: 42 bases, read in frame from the first base. CDR1 LGHNA and CDR2 YSLEER are derived from the germline V gene. V is clipped by 4 bases and J by 7 bases, and the sequence between their germline boundaries is 16 bases long. The library was made by 5' RACE. The second PCR ran for about 6 to 12 cycles and used a J-beta primer mix along with a sample-barcoded 5' primer. A unique molecular identifier was introduced onto each TCR beta cDNA molecule by a template-switch 5' adaptor carrying 12 random nucleotides. Each sample yielded at least 2.5 million CDR3-containing paired-end reads. The Mint cDNA synthesis kit, primed by a TRBC-specific oligonucleotide, was used to synthesize first-strand cDNA from all RNA. All cDNA was treated with uracil-DNA glycosylase and then went through a first 18-cycle PCR with the universal primers M1SS and BC2_uni_R. As for the original processing: Normalization of each sample was performed by random selection of 1 million high-quality reads, each carrying a distinct molecular identifier. Reads sharing molecular identifiers were discarded rather than binned into consensus sequences. MiTCR, run with a Q25 quality threshold and the strictest error-elimination algorithm, handled CDR3 identification, clonotype clustering and error correction. A nonparametric unseen species model with Euler transformation was used to estimate lower-bound total TCR beta diversity. Starting from the raw public reads, TCRdb applied fastp trimming at Q25, assembled clones with MiXCR and retained in-frame beta chains. CDR3 protein duplicates are merged, each entry listing the most common genes and DNA. These V and J calls are TCRdb output, not the study's own analysis. This sample has around 1,900,000 distinct CDR3 sequences in its table, and about two fifths of those were observed once. Roughly 23% of the sample goes to the ten largest clones.

This sample is drawn from a study of blood T cells in healthy people across ages (dated by TCRdb to between 2015 and 2017). About the full investigation: In model experiments, template switching captured about one uniquely barcoded TCR beta cDNA molecule for every two T cells. Age-related changes in TCR beta repertoire diversity were measured in the study by deep sequencing normalized with unique cDNA molecular identifiers. The donors were split into four age groups: young (average 16 years), middle-aged (about 40), aged (more than 55) and long-lived (approximately 80). To avoid experimental bias, donors of different ages were spread randomly across the sequencing lanes. For two donors (one aged 18 to 30 and one aged 80 or older), the study analyzed two additional independent replicas of 1 million unique cDNA reads from the same blood draw.

Broad study findings and their caveats: Compared with the aged group, the long-lived group had more naive CD4+ T cells, fewer expanded clones and increased TCR diversity, suggesting age selection. Observed TCR beta diversity correlated strongly with the percentage of naive T cells measured by flow cytometry. Estimates of total diversity based on one million sequenced T cells were regarded as lower bounds and as underestimates. Since profiling was done on bulk unsorted PBMCs, naive and antigen-experienced compartments could not be conclusively compared. As age increased, observed TCR beta diversity per million T cells dropped in a roughly linear way, and a significant reduction was already evident by age 40. The CMV infection status of donors was not known, potentially confounding age-related changes in expanded clonotypes.

The donors were 40 or so Caucasian individuals from Russia, aged 6 to 90 years, who were systemically healthy. Ten milliliters of peripheral blood were drawn from each donor into EDTA-treated Vacutainer tubes. Ficoll-Paque density-gradient centrifugation was used to isolate PBMCs, with at least 6 million per sample. Trizol reagent was used to extract total RNA from PBMCs, with at least 5 micrograms per sample. The percentages of naive CD45RAhigh/CD27high T cells were determined by flow cytometry on a PBMC aliquot from every donor. The sequenced sample consisted of blood. The receptor was derived from a human donor in good health. Recombination connected TRBV4-3 to TRBJ1-2; TRBD1 is perhaps the D gene, given 5 matching bases. CDR3 sequence: CASSPHQGLVGYTF. The sequenced DNA is TGCGCCAGCAGCCCGCATCAGGGTCTGGTTGGCTACACCTTC.